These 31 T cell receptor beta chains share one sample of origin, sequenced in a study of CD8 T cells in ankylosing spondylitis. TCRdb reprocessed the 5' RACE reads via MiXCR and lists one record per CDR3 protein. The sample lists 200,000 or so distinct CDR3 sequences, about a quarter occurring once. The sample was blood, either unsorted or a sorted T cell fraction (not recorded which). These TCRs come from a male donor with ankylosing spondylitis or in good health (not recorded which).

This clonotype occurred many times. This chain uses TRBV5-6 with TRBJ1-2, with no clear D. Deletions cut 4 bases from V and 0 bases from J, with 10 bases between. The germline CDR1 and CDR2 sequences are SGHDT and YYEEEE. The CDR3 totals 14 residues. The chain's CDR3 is CASSGPVANYGYTF. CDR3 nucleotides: TGTGCCAGCAGCGGGCCCGTAGCTAACTATGGCTACACCTTC.

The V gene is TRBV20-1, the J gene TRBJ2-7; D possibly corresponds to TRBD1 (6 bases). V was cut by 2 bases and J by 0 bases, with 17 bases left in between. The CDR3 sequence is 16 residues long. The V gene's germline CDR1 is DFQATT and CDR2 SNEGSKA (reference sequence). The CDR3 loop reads CSARHPGQTHSYEQYF. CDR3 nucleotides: TGCAGTGCTAGACACCCTGGACAGACACACTCCTACGAGCAGTACTTC.

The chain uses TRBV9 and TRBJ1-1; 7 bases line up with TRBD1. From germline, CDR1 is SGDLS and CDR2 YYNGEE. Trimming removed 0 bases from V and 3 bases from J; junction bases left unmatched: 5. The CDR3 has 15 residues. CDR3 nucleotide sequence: TGTGCCAGCAGCGTAGCTCCTACAGGGGACACTGAAGCTTTCTTT. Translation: CASSVAPTGDTEAFF.

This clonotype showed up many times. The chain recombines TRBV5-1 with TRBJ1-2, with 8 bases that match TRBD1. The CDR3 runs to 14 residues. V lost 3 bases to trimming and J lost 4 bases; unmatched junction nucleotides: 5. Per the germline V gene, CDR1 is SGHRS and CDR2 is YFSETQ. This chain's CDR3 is CASSSGTGVYGYTF. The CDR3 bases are TGCGCCAGCAGCTCGGGGACAGGTGTCTATGGCTACACCTTC.

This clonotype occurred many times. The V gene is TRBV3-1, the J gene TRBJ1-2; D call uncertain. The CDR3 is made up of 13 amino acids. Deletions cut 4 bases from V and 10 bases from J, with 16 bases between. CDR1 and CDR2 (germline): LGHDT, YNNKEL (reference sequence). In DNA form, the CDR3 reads TGTGCCAGCAGCCGAAGCCTCCTCCAGGTCTACACCTTC. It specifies CASSRSLLQVYTF.

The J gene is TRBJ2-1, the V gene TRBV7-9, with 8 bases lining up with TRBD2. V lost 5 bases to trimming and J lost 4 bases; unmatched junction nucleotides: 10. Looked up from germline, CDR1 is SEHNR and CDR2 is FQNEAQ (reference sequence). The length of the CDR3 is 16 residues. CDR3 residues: CASSQITSGKYNEQFF. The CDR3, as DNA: TGTGCCAGCAGCCAAATAACTAGCGGCAAATACAATGAGCAGTTCTTC.

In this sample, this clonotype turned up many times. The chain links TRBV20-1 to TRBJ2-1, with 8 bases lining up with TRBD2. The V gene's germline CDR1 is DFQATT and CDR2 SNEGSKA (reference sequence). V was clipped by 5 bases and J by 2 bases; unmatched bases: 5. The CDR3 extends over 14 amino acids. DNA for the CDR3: TGCAGTGCTCCAAGCGGGAGCACCTACAATGAGCAGTTCTTC. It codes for CSAPSGSTYNEQFF.

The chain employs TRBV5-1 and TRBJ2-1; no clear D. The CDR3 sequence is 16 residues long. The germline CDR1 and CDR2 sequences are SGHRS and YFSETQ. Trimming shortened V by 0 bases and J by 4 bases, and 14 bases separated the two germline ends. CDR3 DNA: TGCGCCAGCAGCTTGGAAGAAACCCTAAGGTACAATGAGCAGTTCTTC. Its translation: CASSLEETLRYNEQFF.

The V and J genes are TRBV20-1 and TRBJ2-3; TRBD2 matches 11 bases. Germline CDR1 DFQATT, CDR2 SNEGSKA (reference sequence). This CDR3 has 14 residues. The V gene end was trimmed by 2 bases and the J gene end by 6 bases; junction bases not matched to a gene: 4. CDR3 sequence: CSARTSGRRDTQYF. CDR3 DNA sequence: TGCAGTGCTAGAACTAGCGGGAGACGGGATACGCAGTATTTT.

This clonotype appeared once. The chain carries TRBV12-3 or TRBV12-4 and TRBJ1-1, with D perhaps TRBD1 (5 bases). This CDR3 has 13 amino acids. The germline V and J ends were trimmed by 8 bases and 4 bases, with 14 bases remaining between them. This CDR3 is CASGTLSSTEAFF. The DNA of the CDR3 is TGTGCCAGCGGGACCCTGAGCAGCACTGAAGCTTTCTTT.

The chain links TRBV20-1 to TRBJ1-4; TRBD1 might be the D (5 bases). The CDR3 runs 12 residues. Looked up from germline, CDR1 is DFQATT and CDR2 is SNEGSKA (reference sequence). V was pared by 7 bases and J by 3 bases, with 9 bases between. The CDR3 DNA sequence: TGCAGTGTATCGGGGGCTAATGAAAAACTGTTTTTT. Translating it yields CSVSGANEKLFF.

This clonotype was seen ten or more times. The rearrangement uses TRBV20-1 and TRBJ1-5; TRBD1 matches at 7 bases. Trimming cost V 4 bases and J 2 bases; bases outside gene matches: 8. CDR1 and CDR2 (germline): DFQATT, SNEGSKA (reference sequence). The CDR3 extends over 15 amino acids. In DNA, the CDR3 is TGCAGTGCTATGCGACAGGGCCGGGGCAATCAGCCCCAGCATTTT. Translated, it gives CSAMRQGRGNQPQHF.

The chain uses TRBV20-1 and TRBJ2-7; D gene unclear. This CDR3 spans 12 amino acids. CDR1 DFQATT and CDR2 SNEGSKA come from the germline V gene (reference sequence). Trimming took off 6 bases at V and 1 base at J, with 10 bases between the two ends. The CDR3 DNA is TGCAGTGCCCTTCCTAGTTCCTACGAGCAGTACTTC. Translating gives CSALPSSYEQYF.

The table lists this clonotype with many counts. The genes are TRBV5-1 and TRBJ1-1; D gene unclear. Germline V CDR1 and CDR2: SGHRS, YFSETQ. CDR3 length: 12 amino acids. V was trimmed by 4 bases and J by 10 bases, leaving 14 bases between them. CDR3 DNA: TGCGCCAGCAGCCTGCCCCCCGTTGGAGCTTTCTTT. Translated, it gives CASSLPPVGAFF. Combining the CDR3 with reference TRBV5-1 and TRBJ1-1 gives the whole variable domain KAGVTQTPRYLIKTRGQQVTLSCSPISGHRSVSWYQQTPGQGLQFLFEYFSETQRNKGNFPGRFSGRQFSNSRSEMNVSTLELGDSALYLCASSLPPVGAFFGQGTRLTVV.

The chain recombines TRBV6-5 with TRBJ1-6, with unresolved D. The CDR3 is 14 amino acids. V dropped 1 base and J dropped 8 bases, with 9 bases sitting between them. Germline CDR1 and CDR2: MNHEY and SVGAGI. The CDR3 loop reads CASSYWRFDSPLHF. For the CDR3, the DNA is TGTGCCAGCAGTTACTGGAGGTTTGATTCACCCCTCCACTTT.

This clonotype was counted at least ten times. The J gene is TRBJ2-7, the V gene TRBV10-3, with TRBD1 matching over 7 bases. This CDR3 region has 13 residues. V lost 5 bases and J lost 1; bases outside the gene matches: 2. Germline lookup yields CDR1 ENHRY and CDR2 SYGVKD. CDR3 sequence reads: CAISSTGSYEQYF. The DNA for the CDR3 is TGTGCCATCAGTTCGACAGGGTCCTACGAGCAGTACTTC.

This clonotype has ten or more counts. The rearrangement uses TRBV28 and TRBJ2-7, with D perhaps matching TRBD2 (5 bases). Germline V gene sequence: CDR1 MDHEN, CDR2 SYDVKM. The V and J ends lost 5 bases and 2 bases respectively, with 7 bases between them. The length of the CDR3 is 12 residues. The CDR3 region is CASSTRTYEQYF. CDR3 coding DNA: TGTGCCAGCAGTACTAGAACCTACGAGCAGTACTTC. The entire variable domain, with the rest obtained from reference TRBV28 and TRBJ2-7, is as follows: DVKVTQSSRYLVKRTGEKVFLECVQDMDHENMFWYRQDPGLGLRLIYFSYDVKMKEKGDIPEGYSVSREKKERFSLILESASTNQTSMYLCASSTRTYEQYFGPGTRLTVT.

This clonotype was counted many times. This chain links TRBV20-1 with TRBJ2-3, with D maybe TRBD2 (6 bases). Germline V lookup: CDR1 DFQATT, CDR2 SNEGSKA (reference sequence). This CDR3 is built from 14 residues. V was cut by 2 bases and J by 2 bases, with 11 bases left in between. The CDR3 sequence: CSARWGDHTDTQYF. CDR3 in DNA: TGCAGTGCTAGATGGGGGGACCACACAGATACGCAGTATTTT.

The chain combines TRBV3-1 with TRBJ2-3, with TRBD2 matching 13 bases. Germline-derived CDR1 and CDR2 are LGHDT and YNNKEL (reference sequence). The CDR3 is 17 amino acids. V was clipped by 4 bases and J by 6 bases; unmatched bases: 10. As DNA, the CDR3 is TGTGCCAGCAGCCGAACTAGCGGGAGGGTCCAAGGCGATACGCAGTATTTT. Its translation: CASSRTSGRVQGDTQYF.

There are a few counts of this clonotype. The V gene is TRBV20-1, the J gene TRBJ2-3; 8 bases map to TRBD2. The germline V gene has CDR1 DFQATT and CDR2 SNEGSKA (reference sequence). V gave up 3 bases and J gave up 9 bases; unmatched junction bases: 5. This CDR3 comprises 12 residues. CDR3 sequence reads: CSASRLAGTQYF. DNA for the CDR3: TGCAGTGCTAGCCGGCTAGCGGGCACGCAGTATTTT.

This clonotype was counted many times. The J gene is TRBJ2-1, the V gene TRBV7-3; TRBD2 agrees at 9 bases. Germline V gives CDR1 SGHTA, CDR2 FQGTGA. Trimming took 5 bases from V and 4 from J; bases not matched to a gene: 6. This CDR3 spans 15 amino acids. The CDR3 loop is CASSAGLATYNEQFF. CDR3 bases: TGTGCCAGCAGCGCCGGACTAGCGACTTACAATGAGCAGTTCTTC.

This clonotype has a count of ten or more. CDR3 sequence reads: CASSQELAGGPSDTQYF. The CDR3 DNA reads TGCGCCAGCAGCCAAGAACTAGCGGGAGGGCCCTCAGATACGCAGTATTTT. The rearrangement joins TRBV4-3 to TRBJ2-3, with TRBD2 matching 13 bases. In germline, CDR1 is LGHNA, CDR2 YSLEER. Trimming took 0 bases from V and 4 from J; bases not matched to a gene: 4. The CDR3 has 17 residues.

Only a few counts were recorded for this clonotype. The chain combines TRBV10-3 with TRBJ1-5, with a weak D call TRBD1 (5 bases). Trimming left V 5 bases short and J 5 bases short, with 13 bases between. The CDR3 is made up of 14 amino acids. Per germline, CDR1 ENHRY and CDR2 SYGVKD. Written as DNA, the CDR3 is TGTGCCATCAGTAGAAATGGGGGAGATCAGCCCCAGCATTTT. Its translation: CAISRNGGDQPQHF.

The CDR3 region is CSAVGLAGKLTDTQYF. The CDR3 DNA follows: TGCAGTGCTGTCGGACTAGCGGGGAAACTCACAGATACGCAGTATTTT. The chain joins TRBV20-1 to TRBJ2-3; 12 bases match TRBD2. Trimming cost V 5 bases and J 2 bases; bases outside gene matches: 8. This CDR3 has 16 residues. In germline, CDR1 is DFQATT, CDR2 SNEGSKA (reference sequence).

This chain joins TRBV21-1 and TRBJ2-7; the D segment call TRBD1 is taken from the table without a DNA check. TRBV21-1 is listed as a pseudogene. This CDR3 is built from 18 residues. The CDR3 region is CASSAKGPGIGPFYEQYF. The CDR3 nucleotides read TGTGCCAGCAGCGCAAAGGGTCCGGGCATCGGGCCGTTCTACGAGCAGTACTTC.

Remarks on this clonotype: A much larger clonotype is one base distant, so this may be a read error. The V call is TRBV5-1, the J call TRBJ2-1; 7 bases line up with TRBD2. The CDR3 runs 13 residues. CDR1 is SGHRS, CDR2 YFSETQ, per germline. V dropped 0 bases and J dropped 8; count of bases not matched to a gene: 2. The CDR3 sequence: CASSLEGRDEQFF. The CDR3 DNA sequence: TGCGCCAGCAGCTTGGAAGGGAGGGATGAGCAGTTCTTC.

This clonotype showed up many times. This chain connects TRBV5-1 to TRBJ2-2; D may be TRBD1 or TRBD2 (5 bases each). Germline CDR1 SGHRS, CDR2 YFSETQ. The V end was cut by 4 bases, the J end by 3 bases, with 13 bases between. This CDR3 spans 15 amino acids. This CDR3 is CASSRRDGHTGELFF. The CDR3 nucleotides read TGCGCCAGCAGCCGCCGGGACGGTCACACCGGGGAGCTGTTTTTT.

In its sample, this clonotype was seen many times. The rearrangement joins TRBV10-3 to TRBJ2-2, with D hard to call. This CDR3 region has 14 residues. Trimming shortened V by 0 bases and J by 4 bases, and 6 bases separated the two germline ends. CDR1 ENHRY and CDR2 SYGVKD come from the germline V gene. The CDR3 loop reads CAISESGPTGELFF. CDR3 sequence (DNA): TGTGCCATCAGTGAGTCCGGACCCACCGGGGAGCTGTTTTTT.

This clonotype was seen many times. DNA of the CDR3: TGCAGTGCTAGGCACCGTGAGGCGGAACAAGAGACCCAGTACTTC. The encoded protein is CSARHREAEQETQYF. J is TRBJ2-5 and V is TRBV20-1; D uncertain. CDR3 length: 15 amino acids. Germline assignment: CDR1 DFQATT and CDR2 SNEGSKA (reference sequence). V was cut by 3 bases and J by 2 bases, with 16 bases left in between.

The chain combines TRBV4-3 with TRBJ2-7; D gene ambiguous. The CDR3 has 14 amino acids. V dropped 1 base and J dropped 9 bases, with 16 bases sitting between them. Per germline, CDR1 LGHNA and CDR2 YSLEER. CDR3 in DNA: TGCGCCAGCAGCCAAGTCTATACCTCCCCACGGCAGTACTTC. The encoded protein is CASSQVYTSPRQYF.

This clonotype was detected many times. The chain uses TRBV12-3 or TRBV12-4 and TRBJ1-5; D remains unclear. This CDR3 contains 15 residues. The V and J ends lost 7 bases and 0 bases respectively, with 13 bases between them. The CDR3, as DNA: TGTGCCAGCAACACTGGTTCGAATAGCAATCAGCCCCAGCATTTT. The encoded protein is CASNTGSNSNQPQHF.